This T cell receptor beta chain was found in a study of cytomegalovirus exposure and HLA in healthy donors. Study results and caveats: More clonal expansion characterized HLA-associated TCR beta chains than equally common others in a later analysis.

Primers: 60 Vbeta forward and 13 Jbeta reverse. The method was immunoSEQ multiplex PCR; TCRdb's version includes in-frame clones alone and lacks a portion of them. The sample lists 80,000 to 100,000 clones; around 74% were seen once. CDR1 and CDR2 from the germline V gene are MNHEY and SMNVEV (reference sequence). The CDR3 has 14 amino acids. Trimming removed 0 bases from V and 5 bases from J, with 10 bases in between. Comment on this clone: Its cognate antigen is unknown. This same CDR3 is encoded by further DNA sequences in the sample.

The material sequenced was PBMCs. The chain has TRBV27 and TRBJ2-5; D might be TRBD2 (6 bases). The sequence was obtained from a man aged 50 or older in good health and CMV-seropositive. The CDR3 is CASSLSIREETQYF. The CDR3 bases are TGTGCCAGCAGTTTATCCATCCGGGAGGAGACCCAGTACTTC.